A single sample is the source of the 21 T cell receptor beta chains below, sequenced in a study of beta chain features in type 1 diabetes. Since all of the isolated RNA was reverse transcribed, expressed TCRB transcripts were what got sequenced. Assay: immunoSEQ multiplex PCR; the TCRdb copy retains only in-frame clones and omits some. Among about 930,000 clones, around a sixth were seen once, and the ten largest hold about 0.025%. Sequencing was performed on naive CD4+ T cells from blood. The source is a woman between 18 and 29 years old in good health.

The table lists this clone with a count of one. One end of the junction is discordant with germline, which a read error may explain. The gene calls are TRBV5-4 and TRBJ2-6; 8 nucleotides match TRBD1. The CDR3 has 17 residues. Germline V gene lookup returns CDR1 SGHNT and CDR2 YYREEE (reference sequence). CDR3 sequence reads: CASSFDRGRPGANVPTF. CDR3 DNA: TGTGCCAGCAGCTTCGACAGGGGTAGGCCTGGGGCCAACGTCCCGACTTTC.

Only a few counts were recorded for this clone. The chain uses TRBV7-2 and TRBJ1-1, with 8 bases fitting TRBD1. Germline CDR1 and CDR2: SGHTA and FQGNSA. J lost 1 base, V lost 5 bases, and 6 bases had no gene match. The CDR3 covers 15 residues. CDR3: CASSPRQGSNTEAFF. The DNA of the CDR3 is TGTGCCAGCAGCCCAAGACAGGGGTCGAACACTGAAGCTTTCTTT. Based on the CDR3 plus reference TRBV7-2 and TRBJ1-1, the full variable domain is GAGVSQSPSNKVTEKGKDVELRCDPISGHTALYWYRQSLGQGLEFLIYFQGNSAPDKSGLPSDRFSAERTGGSVSTLTIQRTQQEDSAVYLCASSPRQGSNTEAFFGQGTRLTVV.

A note on this clone: Other nucleotide sequences in the sample specify the same CDR3. V gene TRBV28 combines with J gene TRBJ2-2; D remains unclear. Germline-derived CDR1 and CDR2 are MDHEN and SYDVKM. This CDR3 region has 12 residues. V lost 1 base, J lost 3 bases, and 0 bases lay in between. The CDR3 DNA reads TGTGCCAGCAGTTTATACACCGGGGAGCTGTTTTTT. Its protein is CASSLYTGELFF.

This clone was counted a few times. This chain joins TRBV15 and TRBJ1-3, with D unresolved. This CDR3 region has 12 residues. Trimming stripped 3 bases from V and 4 bases from J, with 4 bases between. CDR1 LNHNV and CDR2 YYDKDF come from the germline V gene (reference sequence). The CDR3 here is CATSSLGNTIYF. The CDR3 DNA reads TGTGCCACCAGCAGCTTGGGAAACACCATATATTTT.

The chain links TRBV6-5 to TRBJ2-1; TRBD1 aligns across 7 bases. The CDR3 is 16 amino acids. Germline CDR1 and CDR2: MNHEY and SVGAGI. V trimming: 0 bases; J trimming: 6 bases; junction bases outside the gene matches: 8. The CDR3 spells CASSYSGTARGNEQFF. In nucleotides, the CDR3 is TGTGCCAGCAGTTACTCAGGGACAGCTCGGGGCAATGAGCAGTTCTTC.

This clone was seen more than once but under ten times. The gene calls are TRBV7-9 and TRBJ2-1, with D maybe TRBD1 (7 bases). V shed 6 bases and J shed 4 bases, with 16 bases lying between them. The CDR3 is 15 amino acids. Germline CDR1 and CDR2: SEHNR and FQNEAQ (reference sequence). The CDR3 is CASSPRGTVYNEQFF. CDR3 DNA: TGTGCCAGCAGTCCTCGCGGGACAGTATACAATGAGCAGTTCTTC.

The V call is TRBV27, the J call TRBJ2-5; D not resolved. The CDR3 contains 13 residues. The V gene lost 5 bases and the J gene lost 5 bases, with 12 bases spanning the gap. Germline loops: CDR1 MNHEY, CDR2 SMNVEV (reference sequence). Written as DNA, the CDR3 is TGTGCCAGCAGTCTGACCGGCAGGGAGACCCAGTACTTC. This translates into CASSLTGRETQYF.

In its sample, this clone was seen a few times. This chain joins TRBV7-2 and TRBJ2-6, with a possible D match to TRBD2 (6 bases). The CDR3 totals 13 residues. The V and J ends lost 5 bases and 7 bases respectively, with 9 bases between them. CDR1 SGHTA and CDR2 FQGNSA come from the germline V gene. CDR3 coding DNA: TGTGCCAGCAGCGGGCGGGATGCCAACGTCCTGACTTTC. This translates into CASSGRDANVLTF.

The gene calls are TRBV6-4 and TRBJ2-5, with 9 nucleotides matching TRBD2. Germline lookup yields CDR1 MRHNA and CDR2 SNTAGT. The CDR3 loop spans 18 amino acids. Trimming took 0 bases from V and 2 from J; bases not matched to a gene: 10. The CDR3 sequence: CASSDSTPGLASQETQYF. The DNA of the CDR3 is TGTGCCAGCAGTGACTCGACACCGGGACTAGCTTCACAAGAGACCCAGTACTTC.

The J gene is TRBJ2-5, the V gene TRBV18; 7 positions agree with TRBD2. The CDR3 runs 15 residues. Trimming took 0 bases from V and 5 from J; bases not matched to a gene: 6. From germline, CDR1 is KGHSH and CDR2 LQKENI. The CDR3 DNA sequence: TGTGCCAGCTCACCACCGAGTCTGCGGGGGGAGACCCAGTACTTC. Its translation: CASSPPSLRGETQYF.

This clone was seen only a few times. The rearrangement links TRBV7-9 to TRBJ2-1; no firm D call. V was trimmed by 7 bases and J by 5 bases, leaving 18 bases between them. There are 15 residues in the CDR3. CDR1 is SEHNR, CDR2 FQNEAQ, per germline (reference sequence). In nucleotides, the CDR3 is TGTGCCAGCACCCAACGGGCTAGTGCGAACAATGAGCAGTTCTTC. Translation: CASTQRASANNEQFF.

The V and J genes are TRBV4-3 and TRBJ2-7, with 8 nucleotides matching TRBD2. The CDR3 is made up of 16 amino acids. Germline V gene data show CDR1 as LGHNA and CDR2 as YSLEER. V dropped 1 base and J dropped 2; count of bases not matched to a gene: 7. The CDR3 reads CASSQGWLAGPYEQYF. The CDR3 nucleotides read TGCGCCAGCAGCCAAGGTTGGCTAGCGGGCCCCTACGAGCAGTACTTC.

In its sample, this clone was seen a few times. The rearrangement uses TRBV11-2 and TRBJ1-1; D uncertain. The V and J ends lost 6 bases and 6 bases respectively, with 11 bases between them. CDR3 size: 12 residues. The germline V gene encodes CDR1 SGHAT and CDR2 FQNNGV. The CDR3 protein is CASSFIRSEAFF. The CDR3 coding sequence is TGTGCCAGCAGTTTTATCCGCTCTGAAGCTTTCTTT.

This clone has more than one count but fewer than ten. The gene calls are TRBV9 and TRBJ2-7; D not certain. The CDR3 contains 15 residues. Germline-derived CDR1 and CDR2 are SGDLS and YYNGEE. Trimming stripped 4 bases from V and 0 bases from J, with 14 bases between. CDR3 nucleotides: TGTGCCAGCAGCCCCCACATGGGCCTCTCCTACGAGCAGTACTTC. Translated, it gives CASSPHMGLSYEQYF.

Only a few counts were recorded for this clone. The chain uses TRBV18 and TRBJ2-3; D is unclear. This CDR3 contains 13 residues. The germline gives CDR1 KGHSH, CDR2 LQKENI. V was trimmed by 0 bases and J by 7 bases, leaving 8 bases between them. The CDR3 bases are TGTGCCAGCTCACCACCGGGATCGTATACGCAGTATTTT. Amino acids: CASSPPGSYTQYF.

This clone was recorded many times. This chain links TRBV14 with TRBJ2-2; D gene uncertain. Germline CDR1 reads SGHDN; CDR2 reads FVKESK. Trimming cost V 1 base and J 6 bases, with 12 bases left between them. CDR3 length equals 15 residues. The CDR3 sequence is CASSQVASTSGELFF. The DNA of the CDR3 is TGTGCCAGCAGCCAAGTTGCGTCCACCTCCGGGGAGCTGTTTTTT.

The chain has TRBV9 and TRBJ2-3; D ambiguous. The CDR3 extends over 12 amino acids. Trimming shortened V by 6 bases and J by 6 bases, and 11 bases separated the two germline ends. Germline V gene data show CDR1 as SGDLS and CDR2 as YYNGEE. CDR3 sequence: CASTPVLDTQYF. The CDR3 coding sequence is TGTGCCAGCACCCCTGTCCTGGATACGCAGTATTTT.

This chain uses TRBV7-9 with TRBJ1-2; D is unclear. Germline CDR1 reads SEHNR; CDR2 reads FQNEAQ (reference sequence). V was trimmed by 6 bases and J by 3 bases, leaving 8 bases between them. The CDR3 sequence is 12 residues long. This CDR3 reads CASRAEDYGYTF. The CDR3, as DNA: TGTGCCAGCAGGGCGGAAGACTATGGCTACACCTTC.

This clone has only a few counts. The chain has TRBV7-2 and TRBJ2-1; D uncertain. The germline V and J ends were trimmed by 5 bases and 9 bases, with 11 bases remaining between them. Germline V CDR1 and CDR2: SGHTA, FQGNSA. This CDR3 contains 12 residues. This CDR3 is CASSPAVGEQFF. The CDR3 nucleotides are TGTGCCAGCAGCCCCGCCGTGGGTGAGCAGTTCTTC.

The chain links TRBV5-1 to TRBJ2-1; no firm D call. The CDR3 covers 14 residues. From germline, CDR1 is SGHRS and CDR2 YFSETQ. Trimming left V 0 bases short and J 9 bases short, with 13 bases between. The DNA of the CDR3 is TGCGCCAGCAGCTTGGGGTCCCCCGGTCTTGAGCAGTTCTTC. It yields the protein CASSLGSPGLEQFF.

The V and J genes are TRBV7-9 and TRBJ2-5; 9 bases agree with TRBD2. CDR1 and CDR2 (germline): SEHNR, FQNEAQ (reference sequence). The trim removed 3 bases at V and 0 bases at J, leaving 5 bases unmatched. This CDR3 is built from 16 residues. The DNA of the CDR3 is TGTGCCAGCAGCTTGGGTCTAGCGGGGAACCAAGAGACCCAGTACTTC. Translated, it gives CASSLGLAGNQETQYF.